The sequence of this TCR beta chain was determined in a study of blood T cell repertoires in COVID-19. As for the study in general: Sites across the United States, Italy and Spain contributed samples from acute and convalescent COVID-19. PBMCs, B-cell-depleted T cells, or T cells were the source of the cDNA or gDNA that made up the material.

Those enrolled, adults aged roughly 18 to 100 years, came from roughly 22 US areas. Cohort 3 donors counted as recovered after two negative PCRs, clearance, or resolved symptoms. V was clipped by 3 bases and J by 6 bases; unmatched bases: 5. There are 14 residues in the CDR3. The germline V gene encodes CDR1 MNHEY and CDR2 SVGAGI. This clone was seen only a few times. Data came from immunoSEQ multiplex PCR; TCRdb stores just in-frame clones and leaves some out. The table has about 170,000 clones, around 83% seen once. This chain uses TRBV6-5 with TRBJ2-7; 10 bases map to TRBD1. The source material was PBMCs or T cells enriched from blood (not recorded which). This TCR was recovered from a man in his fifties or sixties who had recovered from COVID-19. The CDR3 DNA reads TGTGCCAGCAGTTATGACAGGGGGCGGGCCGAGCAGTACTTC. The encoded protein is CASSYDRGRAEQYF.